The 26 T cell receptor beta chains listed next were all sequenced from one sample in a study of blood T cell repertoires in COVID-19. The repertoire was sequenced with immunoSEQ multiplex PCR; TCRdb's copy has only in-frame clones and lacks some. This table has more than 45,000 clones, more than 80% appearing once. The sequenced material came from peripheral blood. Receptors originate from a man aged 70 or older with active COVID-19.

This clone has only one observation. The gene calls are TRBV5-6 and TRBJ1-6; 9 positions agree with TRBD1. The ends lost 6 bases at V and 8 bases at J; junction bases unmatched: 12. The CDR3 extends over 16 amino acids. Germline assignment: CDR1 SGHDT and CDR2 YYEEEE. CDR3 loop: CASTKYRTGADSPLHF. The CDR3 nucleotides are TGTGCCAGCACCAAATACCGGACAGGGGCGGATTCACCCCTCCACTTT.

The chain joins TRBV3-1 (or the pseudogene TRBV3-2) to TRBJ2-1; D perhaps matches TRBD1 (6 bases). The length of the CDR3 is 12 residues. CDR1 and CDR2 (germline): LGHDT, YNNKEL (reference sequence). The V gene lost 4 bases and the J gene lost 7 bases, with 8 bases spanning the gap. CDR3 bases: TGTGCCAGCAGCCTGAGGGGGAATGAGCAGTTCTTC. As protein: CASSLRGNEQFF.

This clone was seen once. The CDR3 DNA is TGTGCCAGCAGTAAGGGGGCCTTCATGGACACTGAAGCTTTCTTT. Encoded protein: CASSKGAFMDTEAFF. This chain connects TRBV6-6 to TRBJ1-1, with 7 bases identical to TRBD1. The germline V gene encodes CDR1 MNHNY and CDR2 SVGAGI (reference sequence). The CDR3 is 15 residues long. The ends lost 5 bases at V and 3 bases at J; junction bases unmatched: 9.

Written as DNA, the CDR3 is TGTGCCATCAGAGAAGCGGGGAAGAACACCGGGGAGCTGTTTTTT. The encoded protein is CAIREAGKNTGELFF. V usage is TRBV10-3 and J usage is TRBJ2-2; the match to TRBD2 covers 7 bases. CDR1 and CDR2 (germline): ENHRY, SYGVKD. With 6 bases clipped from V and 1 base from J, the junction kept 5 bases outside the gene matches. CDR3 length: 15 amino acids.

The chain employs TRBV18 and TRBJ1-2; D is undetermined. Germline-derived CDR1 and CDR2 are KGHSH and LQKENI. Trimming removed 3 bases at V and 10 bases at J, with 12 bases between. The CDR3 extends over 12 amino acids. The CDR3 here is CASSPDTRDYTF. Here the CDR3 DNA reads TGTGCCAGCTCACCTGACACGAGGGACTACACCTTC.

The chain joins TRBV11-1 to TRBJ1-1; no firm D call. The V end was cut by 5 bases, the J end by 4 bases, with 14 bases between. The CDR3 extends over 14 amino acids. Germline CDR1 is SGHAT and CDR2 is FQDESV (reference sequence). CDR3 DNA: TGTGCCAGCAGCACCCTTCAGGTGGGCACTGAAGCTTTCTTT. Its translation: CASSTLQVGTEAFF.

The chain combines TRBV9 with TRBJ1-1, with 9 bases identical to TRBD1. V lost 3 bases and J lost 2; bases outside the gene matches: 8. From germline, CDR1 is SGDLS and CDR2 YYNGEE. This CDR3 region has 16 residues. CDR3 DNA sequence: TGTGCCAGCAGCGCCTCGACAGGGGGACCCAACACTGAAGCTTTCTTT. It yields the protein CASSASTGGPNTEAFF.

V is TRBV2 and J is TRBJ1-6, with 7 bases identical to TRBD1. CDR1 and CDR2 (germline): SNHLY, FYNNEI. V was clipped by 6 bases and J by 9 bases; unmatched bases: 8. The CDR3 has 14 residues. CDR3 loop: CASSETGQSSPLHF. The CDR3 bases are TGTGCCAGCAGCGAGACAGGGCAAAGTTCACCCCTCCACTTT.

The chain carries TRBV28 and TRBJ1-6, with D hard to call. With 2 bases removed from V and 4 bases from J, the gap between germline ends came to 9 bases. CDR3 length equals 15 residues. The germline gives CDR1 MDHEN, CDR2 SYDVKM. CDR3 sequence (DNA): TGTGCCAGCAGTTTAATTGGAGGATATAATTCACCCCTCCACTTT. Encoded protein: CASSLIGGYNSPLHF.

This clone showed up just once. This CDR3 reads CASSQDRENQPQHF. Here the CDR3 DNA reads TGTGCCAGCAGTCAAGACAGGGAAAATCAGCCCCAGCATTTT. This sequence joins TRBV2 and TRBJ1-5, with TRBD1 matching over 7 bases. Germline V gives CDR1 SNHLY, CDR2 FYNNEI. The CDR3 loop spans 14 amino acids. J was trimmed by 4 bases and V by 5 bases; bases with no gene match: 5.

The rearrangement links TRBV30 to TRBJ1-3; D is perhaps TRBD1 (5 bases). Germline CDR1 reads GTSNPN; CDR2 reads SVGIG (reference sequence). The CDR3 is 12 amino acids. The V end lost 6 bases, the J end lost 3 bases, and 9 bases lay between the germline ends. The CDR3, as DNA: TGTGCCTGTGGCAGGGATGGAAACACCATATATTTT. As protein: CACGRDGNTIYF.

The rearrangement links TRBV4-3 to TRBJ2-5; possible D gene TRBD2, 7 bases. The V gene's germline CDR1 is LGHNA and CDR2 YSLEER. Between the trimmed V and J ends, which lost 4 bases and 1 base, there was a span of 19 bases. The CDR3 runs 17 residues. This CDR3 is CASSLNRASGAQETQYF. CDR3 bases: TGCGCCAGCAGCCTAAACAGGGCCAGCGGGGCCCAAGAGACCCAGTACTTC.

The CDR3 sequence is CASRPTGRETQYF. The CDR3 bases are TGTGCCAGCAGACCGACAGGGAGGGAGACCCAGTACTTC. The genes are TRBV11-2 and TRBJ2-5, with a tentative D call TRBD1 (7 bases). Germline CDR1 is SGHAT and CDR2 is FQNNGV. Trimming shortened V by 6 bases and J by 5 bases, and 13 bases separated the two germline ends. The CDR3 runs to 13 residues.

For the CDR3, the DNA is TGTGCCAGCAGCCAAGGACAACGGCAGACCCAGTACTTC. Its protein product is CASSQGQRQTQYF. The chain has TRBV16 and TRBJ2-5, with D perhaps TRBD1 (5 bases). V lost 2 bases and J 6 bases, leaving 10 bases between the germline ends. The CDR3 is 13 residues long. The V gene's germline CDR1 is KGHSY and CDR2 FQNENV.

This sequence joins TRBV5-1 and TRBJ2-7; TRBD1 matches at 8 bases. This CDR3 region has 16 residues. Germline CDR1 and CDR2: SGHRS and YFSETQ. Trimming cost V 4 bases and J 2 bases; bases outside gene matches: 11. The CDR3 coding sequence is TGCGCCAGCAGCGTCATCCCGGACAGGGCTACCTACGAGCAGTACTTC. Translated, it gives CASSVIPDRATYEQYF.

The rearrangement links TRBV5-8 to TRBJ1-6; a possible D gene is TRBD1 (6 bases). The ends were cut back, 2 bases at V and 9 bases at J, with 24 bases in the middle. CDR1 and CDR2 from the germline V gene are SGHTS and YDEGEE. The CDR3 extends over 18 amino acids. CDR3 loop: CASSLGTFGLIESSPLHF. CDR3 bases: TGTGCCAGCAGCTTAGGGACATTCGGGCTTATAGAGAGTTCACCCCTCCACTTT.

This rearrangement joins TRBV12-3 or TRBV12-4 to TRBJ1-1; D unclear. The CDR3 covers 13 residues. Trimming removed 1 base at V and 5 bases at J, with 8 bases between. The CDR3 sequence is CASSLEAGTEAFF. In nucleotides, the CDR3 is TGTGCCAGCAGTTTAGAGGCGGGAACTGAAGCTTTCTTT.

On this clone: Because the CDR3 is missing its conserved closing phenylalanine or tryptophan, this is likely a read error. No DNA is shown, since the ends of the CDR3 on it are uncertain; the CDR3 is the one TCRdb lists. This rearrangement joins TRBV4-3 to TRBJ2-7; the table's D call, TRBD1, has no DNA check behind it. CDR1 is LGHNA, CDR2 YSLEER, per germline. With termini counted, the CDR3 has 11 amino acids. This CDR3 is CASSTPGNRAL.

V is TRBV28 and J is TRBJ1-4; tentatively, D is TRBD1 (5 bases). CDR3 length equals 14 residues. V was pared by 7 bases and J by 8 bases, with 17 bases between. The germline CDR1 and CDR2 sequences are MDHEN and SYDVKM. The chain's CDR3 is CASTSRGVEEKLFF. For the CDR3, the DNA is TGTGCCAGCACTTCTCGGGGGGTGGAAGAAAAACTGTTTTTT.

The chain recombines TRBV4-1 with TRBJ2-7, with D hard to call. The germline V gene has CDR1 MGHRA and CDR2 YSYEKL. With 2 bases removed from V and 2 bases from J, the gap between germline ends came to 7 bases. This CDR3 is built from 13 residues. The chain's CDR3 is CASSQLLTYEQYF. Written as DNA, the CDR3 is TGCGCCAGCAGCCAACTATTAACCTACGAGCAGTACTTC.

This rearrangement joins TRBV30 to TRBJ1-3; D is perhaps TRBD1 (5 bases). The CDR3 contains 12 residues. Trimming stripped 7 bases from V and 3 bases from J, with 10 bases between. CDR1 is GTSNPN, CDR2 SVGIG, per germline (reference sequence). The CDR3 DNA follows: TGTGCCTTCCGGGGGAATGGAAACACCATATATTTT. Its protein product is CAFRGNGNTIYF.

V and J are TRBV7-6 and TRBJ1-6; TRBD1 might be the D (6 bases). Germline V gives CDR1 SGHVS, CDR2 FNYEAQ. The CDR3 totals 13 residues. Trimming pared 5 bases from V and 10 bases from J, leaving 12 bases between. CDR3 sequence: CASSVDSNSPLHF. The CDR3 DNA reads as TGTGCCAGCAGCGTGGACAGCAACTCACCCCTCCACTTT.

The rearrangement uses TRBV10-3 and TRBJ2-7; the match to TRBD1 covers 10 bases. V was pared by 4 bases and J by 3 bases, with 6 bases of the junction left unmatched. The germline V gene encodes CDR1 ENHRY and CDR2 SYGVKD. This CDR3 is built from 15 residues. The CDR3, as DNA: TGTGCCATCAGTGGGGGGACAGGGGTTAACTACGAGCAGTACTTC. Translated, it gives CAISGGTGVNYEQYF.

The genes are TRBV30 and TRBJ1-3; 8 bases match TRBD1. This CDR3 is 14 amino acids long. V lost 5 bases, J lost 1 base, and 4 bases stayed unmatched. Germline V CDR1 and CDR2: GTSNPN, SVGIG (reference sequence). CDR3 sequence: CAWVNRGSGNTIYF. In DNA form, the CDR3 reads TGTGCCTGGGTTAACAGGGGGTCTGGAAACACCATATATTTT.

This clone was seen just once. The rearrangement joins TRBV5-1 to TRBJ1-1; no clear D. Germline V CDR1 and CDR2: SGHRS, YFSETQ. The CDR3 consists of 14 residues. Trimming stripped 4 bases from V and 2 bases from J, with 12 bases between. CDR3 DNA sequence: TGCGCCAGCAGCAGGAGGGAGGCCAACACTGAAGCTTTCTTT. Protein: CASSRREANTEAFF.

This clone was picked up one time. V is TRBV12-3 or TRBV12-4 and J is TRBJ2-2; D possibly corresponds to TRBD1 (6 bases). Trimming removed 10 bases at V and 0 bases at J, with 9 bases between. The CDR3 length is 13 residues. CDR3 bases: TGTGCCACTCACAGGGCGAACACCGGGGAGCTGTTTTTT. Protein product: CATHRANTGELFF.